This T cell receptor beta chain was captured by sequencing in a study of T cells in Graves' hyperthyroidism and ophthalmopathy. The TCR beta CDR3 regions underwent amplification using RNA transcripts as the source. The HTBI set primed first-round TCR CDR3 RT-PCR. TCRdb reprocessed the multiplex PCR reads with MiXCR, giving one entry per CDR3 protein. The table lists roughly 840,000 distinct CDR3 sequences, 38% of them singletons. CDR3 length equals 19 residues. Germline values: CDR1 SGHVS, CDR2 FQNEAQ. V shed 0 bases and J shed 3 bases, with 20 bases lying between them. Study results and limitations: Ophthalmopathy was distinguished from stable hyperthyroidism by 13 V-J signatures. Researchers found most expanded thyroid clonotypes above 0.001 in blood as well.

With respect to this clonotype: Its antigen is unidentified.

Hyperthyroidism patients were newly diagnosed, had disease duration under 2 months, and were aged 18 to 65 years. Sequenced input: blood. The chain recombines TRBV7-8 with TRBJ2-2; D unclear. This receptor was taken from a man between 18 and 29 years old with Graves' hyperthyroidism. The CDR3 DNA follows: TGTGCCAGCAGCTTAGCGTCGGAGTGGGAACAGATACACACCGGGGAGCTGTTTTTT. Its protein product is CASSLASEWEQIHTGELFF.